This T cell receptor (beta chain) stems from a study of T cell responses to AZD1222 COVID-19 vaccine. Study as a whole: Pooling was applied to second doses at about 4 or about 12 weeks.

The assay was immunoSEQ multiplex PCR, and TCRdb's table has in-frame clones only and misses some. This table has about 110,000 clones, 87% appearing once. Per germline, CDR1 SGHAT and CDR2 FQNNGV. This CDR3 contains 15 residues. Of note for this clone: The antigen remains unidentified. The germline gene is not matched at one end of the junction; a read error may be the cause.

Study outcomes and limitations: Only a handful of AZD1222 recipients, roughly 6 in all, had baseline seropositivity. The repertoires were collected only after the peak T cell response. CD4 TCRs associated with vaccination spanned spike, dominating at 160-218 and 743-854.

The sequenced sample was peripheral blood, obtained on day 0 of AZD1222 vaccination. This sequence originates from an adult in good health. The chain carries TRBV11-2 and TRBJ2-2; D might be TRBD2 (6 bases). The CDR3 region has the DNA TGTGCCAGCAGCTTAGGAGGAGGGAACGCCGGGGAGCTGTTTTTT. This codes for CASSLGGGNAGELFF.